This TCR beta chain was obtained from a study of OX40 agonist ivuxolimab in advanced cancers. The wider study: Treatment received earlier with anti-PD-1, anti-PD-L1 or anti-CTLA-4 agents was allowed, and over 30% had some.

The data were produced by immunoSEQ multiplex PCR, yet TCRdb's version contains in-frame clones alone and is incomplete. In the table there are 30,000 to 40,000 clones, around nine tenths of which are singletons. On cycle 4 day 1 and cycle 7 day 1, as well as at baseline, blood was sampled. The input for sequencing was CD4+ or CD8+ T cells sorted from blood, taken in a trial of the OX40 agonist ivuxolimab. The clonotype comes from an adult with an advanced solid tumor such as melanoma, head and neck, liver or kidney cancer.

CDR3: CASSFSSSGSETQYF. CDR3 bases: TGCGCCAGCAGCTTTTCTTCTAGCGGCTCGGAGACCCAGTACTTC. The chain is built from TRBV5-1 and TRBJ2-5; 7 bases are shared with TRBD2. V dropped 2 bases and J dropped 5; count of bases not matched to a gene: 9. The CDR3 runs 15 residues. Germline V gene sequence: CDR1 SGHRS, CDR2 YFSETQ.